The clone carrying this TCR beta chain has a handful of counts. Its target is not known. The data are from a study of T cell repertoires in cytomegalovirus infection. Study context: Public TCR beta signatures provided an indication of both CMV infection and a matching HLA type.

From the reads, TCRdb called clonotypes with MiXCR, one entry per CDR3 protein. This table holds hundreds of thousands of distinct CDR3 sequences, 42% found once. Findings of the study overall: In two of eight donors, the top clonotype was HLA-C-restricted CMV-specific. Accumulated public TCR beta family frequency recognized individuals carrying CMV together with the relevant HLA.

The clonotype comes from a human donor in good health (CMV status not recorded). Some clones in this sample may be carry-over from other donors' samples. The source was cultured PBMCs, collected from culture after CMV antigen stimulation.

Written as DNA, the CDR3 is TGTGCCAGCAGTGAATTTAGCCTCACAGATACGCAGTATTTT. Translated, it gives CASSEFSLTDTQYF. The chain employs TRBV25-1 and TRBJ2-3; no definite D call. Germline values: CDR1 MGHDK, CDR2 SYGVNS. This CDR3 is built from 14 residues. Between the trimmed V and J ends, which lost 1 base and 2 bases, there was a span of 7 bases.